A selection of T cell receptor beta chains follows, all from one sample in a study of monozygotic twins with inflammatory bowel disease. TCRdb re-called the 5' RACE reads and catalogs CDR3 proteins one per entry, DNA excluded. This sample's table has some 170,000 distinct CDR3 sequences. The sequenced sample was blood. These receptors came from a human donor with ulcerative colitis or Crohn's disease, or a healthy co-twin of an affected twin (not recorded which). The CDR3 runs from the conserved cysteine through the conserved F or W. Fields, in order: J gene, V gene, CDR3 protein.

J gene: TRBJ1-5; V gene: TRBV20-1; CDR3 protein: CSAATAGTLNQPQHF
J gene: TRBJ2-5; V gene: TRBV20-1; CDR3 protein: CSALGSGQETQYF
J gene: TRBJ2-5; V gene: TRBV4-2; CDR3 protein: CASSQVTGRETQYF
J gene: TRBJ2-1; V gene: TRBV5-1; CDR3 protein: CASSTRTGKDEQFF
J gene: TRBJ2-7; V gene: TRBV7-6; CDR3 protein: CASSFEGQGIGEQYF
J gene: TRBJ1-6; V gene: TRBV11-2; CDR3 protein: CASSLGTQGARGSYNSPLHF
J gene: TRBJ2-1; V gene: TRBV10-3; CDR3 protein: CAINRGTSGVREQFF
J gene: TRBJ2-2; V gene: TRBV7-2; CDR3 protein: CASSLAEWGLGTGELFF
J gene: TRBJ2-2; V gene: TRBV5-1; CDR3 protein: CASRPGQGESGELFF
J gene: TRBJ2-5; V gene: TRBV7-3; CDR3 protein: CASSLSGMMRETQYF
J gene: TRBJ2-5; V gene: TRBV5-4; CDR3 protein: CASSRDQTRFAETQYF
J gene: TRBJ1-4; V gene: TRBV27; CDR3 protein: CACSFEGPEKLFF
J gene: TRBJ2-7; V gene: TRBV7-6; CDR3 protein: CASSPPNGEQYF
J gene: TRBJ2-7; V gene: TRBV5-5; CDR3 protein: CASSLEVAGFYEQYF
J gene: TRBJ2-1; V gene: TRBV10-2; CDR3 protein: CASSAEWTSVYNEQFF
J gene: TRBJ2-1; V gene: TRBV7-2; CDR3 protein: CASSSGQGVDEQFF
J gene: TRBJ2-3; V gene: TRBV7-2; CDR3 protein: CASSSSGPRDTQYF
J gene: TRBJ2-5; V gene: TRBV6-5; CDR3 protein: CASRDGRETQYF
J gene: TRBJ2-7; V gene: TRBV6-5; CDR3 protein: CASSYGIWRGPYEQYF
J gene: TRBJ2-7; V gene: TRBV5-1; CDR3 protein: CASSWDYPYEQYF
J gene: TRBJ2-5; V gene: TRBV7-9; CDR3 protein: CASSLARDIQETQYF
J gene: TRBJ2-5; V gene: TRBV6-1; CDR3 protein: CASSPLGERPRRETQYF
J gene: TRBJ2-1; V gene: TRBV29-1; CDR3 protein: CSVARGAWTEQFF
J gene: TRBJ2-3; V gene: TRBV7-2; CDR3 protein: CASSSPGGPFPQDTQYF
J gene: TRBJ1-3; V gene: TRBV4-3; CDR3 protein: CASSRDRVVGNTIYF
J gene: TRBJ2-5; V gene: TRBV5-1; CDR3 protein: CASSQGAGANQETQYF
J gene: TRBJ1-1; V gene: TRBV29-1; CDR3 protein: CSVWRQVGTEAFF
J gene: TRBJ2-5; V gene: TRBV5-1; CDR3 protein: CASNSGQGGEETQYF